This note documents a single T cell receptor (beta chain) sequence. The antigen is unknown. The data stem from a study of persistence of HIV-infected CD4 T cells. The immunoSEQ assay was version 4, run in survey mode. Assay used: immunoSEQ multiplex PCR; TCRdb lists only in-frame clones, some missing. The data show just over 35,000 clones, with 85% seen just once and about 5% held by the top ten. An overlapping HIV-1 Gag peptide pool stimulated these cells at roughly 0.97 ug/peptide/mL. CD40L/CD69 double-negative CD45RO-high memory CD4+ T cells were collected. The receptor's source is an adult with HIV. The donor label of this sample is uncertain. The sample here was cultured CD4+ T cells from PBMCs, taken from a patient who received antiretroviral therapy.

CDR3 region: CASTTGDTYEQYF. The CDR3 DNA is TGCGCCAGCACCACAGGGGACACCTACGAGCAGTACTTC. The J gene is TRBJ2-7, the V gene TRBV5-1; 7 positions match TRBD1. The CDR3 totals 13 residues. Germline loops: CDR1 SGHRS, CDR2 YFSETQ. After removal of 6 bases from V and 2 bases from J, the junction contained 5 bases not matched to a gene.